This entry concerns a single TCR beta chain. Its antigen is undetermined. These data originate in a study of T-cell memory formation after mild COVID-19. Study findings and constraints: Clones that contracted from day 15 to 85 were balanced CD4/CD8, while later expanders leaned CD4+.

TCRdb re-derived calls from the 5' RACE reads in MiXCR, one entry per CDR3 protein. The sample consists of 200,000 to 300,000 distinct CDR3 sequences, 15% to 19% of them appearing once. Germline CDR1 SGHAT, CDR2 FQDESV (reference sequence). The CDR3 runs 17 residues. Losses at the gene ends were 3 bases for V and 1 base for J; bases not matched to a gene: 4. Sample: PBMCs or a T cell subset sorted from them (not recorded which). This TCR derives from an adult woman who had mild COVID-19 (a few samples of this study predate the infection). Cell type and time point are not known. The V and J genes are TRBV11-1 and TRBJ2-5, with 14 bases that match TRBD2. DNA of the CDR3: TGTGCCAGCAGCTTGGGGACTAGCGGGGGATTCCAAGAGACCCAGTACTTC. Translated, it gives CASSLGTSGGFQETQYF.